The rows below give T cell receptor beta chains drawn from one sample of a study of OX40 agonist ivuxolimab in advanced cancers. Clones were read by immunoSEQ multiplex PCR, and TCRdb kept only the in-frame ones, dropping some. The sample yields approximately 23,000 clones, about 83% seen once. The source was CD4+ or CD8+ T cells sorted from blood, collected in a trial of the OX40 agonist ivuxolimab. All receptors come from an adult with an advanced solid tumor such as melanoma, head and neck, liver or kidney cancer. Each CDR3 is given without its conserved first and last residue.

>TRBJ2-3|TRBV6-6
ASSYSLRGGTDTQY
>TRBJ1-5|TRBV28
ASMDGNQPQH
>TRBJ2-7|TRBV19
ASSIAGADEQY
>TRBJ2-7|TRBV5-5
ASSLTGGAGYEQY
>TRBJ1-1|TRBV4-1
ASSPQQGANTEAF
>TRBJ2-7|TRBV7-6
ASSLASGTYEQY
>TRBJ2-3|TRBV27
ASSLLDRGADTQY
>TRBJ2-7|TRBV13
ASSLNGGSSYEQY
>TRBJ2-7|TRBV28
ASTLRTFSYEQY
>TRBJ1-2|TRBV25-1
ASSERGRGPYGYT
>TRBJ2-3|TRBV5-1
ASSLSGGASDTQY
>TRBJ2-1|TRBV19
ASTLGSGPYNEQF
>TRBJ2-3|TRBV10-1
ASLRGETDTQY
>TRBJ2-2|TRBV9
ASRQGPNTGELF
>TRBJ1-2|TRBV5-5
ASSLDPGGDYGYT
>TRBJ1-2|TRBV2
ASGHLSYGYT
>TRBJ1-2|TRBV4-1
ASRHVRDLYGYT
>TRBJ2-7|TRBV19
ASSIGRDYEQY
>TRBJ1-6|TRBV28
ASRTRSYSSYNSPLH
>TRBJ1-2|TRBV14
ASSQDTGPYGYT
>TRBJ1-1|TRBV9
ASSVDPTRDSGVNTEAF
>TRBJ2-2|TRBV10-1
ASSEGGDTGELF
>TRBJ2-7|TRBV29-1
SAEWGGYEQY
>TRBJ1-3|TRBV7-9
ASSLSLEGAAGNTIY
>TRBJ2-2|TRBV7-3
ASSPGASGANTGELF
>TRBJ2-7|TRBV5-1
ASSLTGNEQY
>TRBJ1-2|TRBV2
ARSELGRRGYT
>TRBJ2-6|TRBV19
ASSIDGNSGANVLT
>TRBJ1-2|TRBV7-9
ASSSSILLQGDSLHGYT
>TRBJ2-6|TRBV2
ANEDRASGANVLT
>TRBJ1-1|TRBV14
ASSQASVWVGDTEAF
>TRBJ2-3|TRBV6-5
ASSLSLGGFVDTQY
>TRBJ2-7|TRBV27
ASSSLDRTSSYEQY
>TRBJ2-1|TRBV7-7
ASIGVAGGNEQF
>TRBJ1-6|TRBV28
ASSYGSPLH
>TRBJ2-1|TRBV7-9
ASSFFDPFVEQF
>TRBJ2-2|TRBV4-2
ASSQASGVGSGELF
>TRBJ2-7|TRBV19
ASSWTGRTYEQY
>TRBJ2-2|TRBV11-2
ATDATGELF
>TRBJ2-3|TRBV15
ATSPSTDTQY
>TRBJ2-5|TRBV28
ASSLYKGVETQY
>TRBJ2-7|TRBV29-1
SAWTSGEQY
>TRBJ1-3|TRBV7-2
ASSRPLSGNTIY
>TRBJ2-7|TRBV5-6
ASSHRESYEQY
>TRBJ2-1|TRBV9
ASSVIGSLTYNEQF
>TRBJ2-5|TRBV5-5
ASSEGAEVY
>TRBJ1-2|TRBV28
ASSLEIIYYGYT
>TRBJ2-1|TRBV9
ASSVGYNEQF
>TRBJ1-2|TRBV21-1
ASSKGGGYT
>TRBJ2-7|TRBV4-1
ASSQDRVSNSYEQY
>TRBJ1-5|TRBV6-5
ASSYEEGTQPQH